Given below is one T cell receptor (beta chain) in context. It has no known antigen specificity. Nothing much larger sits one base from this clone, and base qualities are not available. Genomic DNA was extracted from sorted cells with the Quick-DNA Microprep Kit. Amplification of TCRbeta DNA was done with the immunoSEQ hsTCRbeta kit, following the protocol from the manufacturer. An Illumina MiSeq instrument was used to sequence the TCRbeta libraries. The original pipeline was this. Removing out-of-frame sequences left 2 million to 2.5 million distinct TCRbeta sequences, an average of around 67,000 per individual. Two values were used to score each individual: the count of around 150 previously reported CMV-associated TCRbeta sequences and the total count of productive distinct TCRbeta sequences. A beta-binomial model was reimplemented in Python, and scikit-learn random forests with default parameters were trained on US cohort data. On the Belgian cohort, classifier performance was reported as the median AUC, along with percentile confidence intervals, across 10,000 bootstrap iterations. TCRdb limited this immuneACCESS table to in-frame rearrangements with V and J called. A share of clones is missing; checked studies link under half to unresolved V genes, and the rest is unexplained. Clonal size and the V and J genes are those of that table, whereas D and trimming came from the DNA. For this sample there are some 48,000 clones; 60% to 80% appear just once. Of the sample, 0.85% to 0.95% falls within the top ten clones.

A FACSAria II was used to sort memory CD4+ T cells, defined as single viable CD3+CD4+CD8-CD45RO+ cells. To determine CMV serostatus, a Roche Elecsys assay was used that detects serum IgG against CMV pp150, pp28, p38 and p52. After the samples were thawed, total CD4+ T cells were enriched through positive selection using CD4 magnetic microbeads. Samples originated from another study that specifically interrogated the CD4+ T cell memory repertoire. Peripheral blood mononuclear cells were isolated and cryopreserved following standard operating procedures; serum was stored at -80 °C. The staining relied on CD3-PerCP (BW264/56), CD4-APC (RPA-T4), CD45RO-PE (UCHT1) and CD8-Pacific Orange (3B5) antibodies, and Sytox blue was used to exclude non-viable cells. V loses 3 bases of germline sequence and J loses 3 bases, and the interval between the two ends is 14 bases. CDR1 and CDR2 (KGHSH, LQKENI) derive from the germline V gene. Measured from the cysteine to the phenylalanine, the CDR3 is 15 residues long. Just the 45-base CDR3 DNA is kept, in frame starting at base 1.

These data belong to a study of memory CD4+ T cells and cytomegalovirus serostatus (dated by TCRdb to about 2019). Looking at the study overall: The cohort included around 35 healthy adults from Belgium, of whom 9 were CMV seropositive and some 24 were CMV seronegative. To replicate a published TCR-based CMV serostatus classifier, the researchers sequenced the CD4+ memory TCRbeta repertoires of a Belgian cohort whose cytomegalovirus serostatus was known.

What the authors observed across the whole study: CMV serostatus prediction reached a median bootstrapped AUC of 0.95 with the original framework and just under 0.93 with a US-trained random forest. Only CD4+CD45RO+ memory cells were sequenced, in contrast to the original study, which included naive and memory CD4+ and CD8+ populations. Among the 150 to 200 previously reported CMV-associated TCRbeta sequences, over 65 showed up in the CD4+ memory repertoires, with each one found in between one and five individuals. A median bootstrapped AUC of about 0.95 with a 95% CI of 0.76-1.00 was achieved on the Belgian cohort by the original-framework classifier. The results were interpreted as suggesting that the CMV-associated TCR signature is largely present in the CD4+ memory repertoire.

Rearrangement joined TRBV18 to TRBJ1-1; TRBD1 is a weak D gene call, 5 bases matching. The receptor was derived from an adult in good health and CMV-seronegative. Material: memory CD4+ T cells from blood. The bases are TGTGCCAGCTCACCGAGCCCGGGGACGGACACTGAAGCTTTCTTT. Protein translation: CASSPSPGTDTEAFF.